A single TCR beta chain is shown here with its context. This clone's antigen is unknown. No much larger clone exists at a distance of one base, and base qualities are not known. The sample is drawn from a study of blood T cell repertoires in COVID-19 (dated by TCRdb to the early 2020s). Some background on the complete study: Samples from collaborators originated in the United States, Italy and Spain and spanned both the acute and convalescent phases of COVID-19. The prospective study material was composed of cDNA or gDNA derived from T cells, B-cell-depleted T cells, or PBMCs. The dataset comprised deeply sampled blood TCRbeta repertoires from subjects exposed to, actively infected with, or recovered from COVID-19. The repertoires were released in a freely available public database meant as a resource for research on the immune response to SARS-CoV-2. The samples were drawn from the first 160 participants of the ongoing ImmuneRACE study and from 950 to 1,500 subjects provided by 6 global collaborators. Sample metadata almost always included a de-identified subject ID, COVID-19 status, age in years and sex. Where HLA class I and class II types were available, the types were taken from metadata supplied by the sample provider, not from assay-based typing.

TCRbeta CDR3 regions were amplified from genomic DNA using the immunoSEQ Assay, a bias-controlled multiplex PCR. As for how the authors treated the data: Within the assay, amplification of reference gene primers was used to estimate how many nucleated cells each sample contained. To quantify the absolute abundance of each unique TCRbeta CDR3 rearrangement, sequence reads were collapsed and filtered. For each sample, productive Simpson clonality was calculated by taking the square root of Simpson's diversity index across productive rearrangements. TCRdb took over this immuneACCESS table, retaining in-frame rearrangements with V and J assigned. Such tables are incomplete; in checked studies, under half of the missing clones stem from an unresolved V gene, and the remainder is unexplained. D and trimming were read from the DNA, whereas the V and J calls and clone size are those reported in that table. This sample comprises 100,000 or so clones, more than 75% of them detected only once. Roughly 10% of the sample rests with the top ten.

General findings and caveats noted by the study authors: The amount of clinical and demographic metadata varied by source and participant and was provided uncurated.

Each collaborating institution followed its own protocols to collect whole blood in K2EDTA tubes. For TCRbeta analysis, collaborators shipped samples as frozen whole blood, isolated PBMCs, or DNA extracted from either of those sample types. This clonotype was sampled from a man in his 60s with active or convalescent COVID-19. Input material: peripheral blood.

The DNA reads TGCGCCAGCAGCCAGTCTACACAGGGCTGGGGAGATAACTCTGGGGCCAACGTCCTGACTTTC. Its product reads: CASSQSTQGWGDNSGANVLTF. The receptor chain draws on TRBV5-1 and TRBJ2-6; TRBD1 might be the D gene, on 6 matching bases. CDR1 and CDR2, per the germline V gene, are SGHRS and YFSETQ. The trim is 4 bases for V and 0 bases for J, with a gap of 26 bases between the germline ends. The CDR3 has 21 amino acids, counting the end cysteine and phenylalanine. Here the CDR3 DNA is all that survives: 63 bases in frame from base 1. Beyond the CDR3, the reference TRBV5-1 and TRBJ2-6 genes provide the residues; the full variable domain reads: KAGVTQTPRYLIKTRGQQVTLSCSPISGHRSVSWYQQTPGQGLQFLFEYFSETQRNKGNFPGRFSGRQFSNSRSEMNVSTLELGDSALYLCASSQSTQGWGDNSGANVLTFGAGSRLTVL.